This T cell receptor (beta chain) originates from a study of response to subunit inactivated influenza vaccine. TCRdb reanalysed the RT-PCR reads using MiXCR and keeps one entry per CDR3 protein. Among under 950,000 distinct CDR3 sequences listed, less than 25% were seen once. J was trimmed by 5 bases and V by 1 base; bases with no gene match: 6. The CDR3 spans 15 residues. Germline V lookup: CDR1 SGHRS, CDR2 YFSETQ. This clonotype came up a few times. Here the sequenced sample was PBMCs from blood, taken 4 to 6 days after vaccination. The chain has TRBV5-1 and TRBJ2-7; 10 nucleotides align to TRBD2. This TCR was sampled from a man over 45 who received an inactivated influenza vaccine. The CDR3 sequence: CASSLSSGRYHEQYF. CDR3 nucleotides: TGCGCCAGCAGCTTGAGTAGCGGGAGGTACCACGAGCAGTACTTC. The full variable domain, with the rest looked up from reference TRBV5-1 and TRBJ2-7, is KAGVTQTPRYLIKTRGQQVTLSCSPISGHRSVSWYQQTPGQGLQFLFEYFSETQRNKGNFPGRFSGRQFSNSRSEMNVSTLELGDSALYLCASSLSSGRYHEQYFGPGTRLTVT.